Below, one T cell receptor (beta chain) is given with its context. Its antigen is as yet unknown. This entry comes from a study of human T cells and chemical hapten exposure. Overall study: TCR yields per sample varied mostly from small pooled library volume differences.

Study-wide results and limits: DPC sensitization left the count of TCRs above 1 in 1000 unchanged.

MiXCR, applied by TCRdb to the RACE reads, yields one record per CDR3 protein. The data contain 45,000 to 65,000 distinct CDR3 sequences, roughly 9.8% of them singletons. The CDR3 spans 14 residues. The germline V and J ends were trimmed by 2 bases and 6 bases, with 9 bases remaining between them. Germline values: CDR1 SGHKS, CDR2 YYEKEE (reference sequence). This sample's time point: pre-sensitization, week 0. Indicated treatment: therapeutic diphenylcyclopropenone sensitization with weekly scalp DPC. From whole blood left unfractionated, total RNA was extracted. The chain combines TRBV5-5 with TRBJ1-6, with D perhaps matching TRBD1 (6 bases). This TCR derives from a man in his forties with alopecia areata. Some clones in this sample may be carry-over from other donors' samples. Sequences were derived from whole blood, sampled in connection with sensitization to the hapten diphenylcyclopropenone (DPC). CDR3 protein: CASSFGTSNSPLHF. As DNA, the CDR3 is TGTGCCAGCAGCTTCGGGACAAGTAATTCACCCCTCCACTTT.